This is a list of T cell receptor beta chains from one sample in a study of T-cell memory formation after mild COVID-19. TCRdb ran MiXCR on the 5' RACE reads and lists one entry per CDR3 protein. This sample has fewer than 95,000 distinct CDR3 sequences, with about 13% found just once. The source material was PBMCs or a T cell subset sorted from them (not recorded which). These receptors all stem from an adult woman who had mild COVID-19 (a few samples of this study predate the infection). Cell type and time point are not known. Each CDR3 is given with its conserved first and last residue. Each record gives: J gene, V gene, D gene, clone size, CDR3 DNA, CDR3 protein. The D gene is left open where the match is weak. Rows may omit the clone size; those that give it use once, few, many or a size class.

TRBJ2-1,TRBV7-8,TRBD1,.,TGTGCCAGCAGCTGGACAGGGGGCTACGAGCAGTTCTTC,CASSWTGGYEQFF
TRBJ2-3,TRBV3-1,.,.,TGTGCCAGCAGCCAAGAGTGGGCAGAGACAGATACGCAGTATTTT,CASSQEWAETDTQYF
TRBJ2-1,TRBV25-1,.,few,TGTGCCAGCAGTACGGGGTTCTATGAGCAGTTCTTC,CASSTGFYEQFF
TRBJ2-7,TRBV5-1,TRBD1,few,TGCGCCAGCAGCTTAGGGACAGGCATCAACGAGCAGTACTTC,CASSLGTGINEQYF
TRBJ2-7,TRBV5-1,.,many,TGCGCCAGCAGCTTGGGTCCCATAGCTCCACTTTTGGACGAGCAGTACTTC,CASSLGPIAPLLDEQYF
TRBJ2-1,TRBV7-9,.,.,TGTGCCAGCAGCTTAATGAGCGGAAGCTCCTACAATGAGCAGTTCTTC,CASSLMSGSSYNEQFF
TRBJ1-5,TRBV7-9,TRBD1,.,TGTGCCAGCAGCCAGACAGGGGGGAATCAGCCCCAGCATTTT,CASSQTGGNQPQHF
TRBJ2-1,TRBV15,TRBD2,.,TGTGCCACCAGCAGGCGCGGGACTAGCGGGAGGGATGAGCAGTTCTTC,CATSRRGTSGRDEQFF
TRBJ1-6,TRBV20-1,.,few,TGCAGTGCTAGAGATCGGGCGGGAACATACCGAAATTCACCCCTCCACTTT,CSARDRAGTYRNSPLHF
TRBJ2-5,TRBV12-3/TRBV12-4,TRBD2,.,TGTGCCAGCAGCATCGGACTAGCGGGGGGAGAGACCCAGTACTTC,CASSIGLAGGETQYF
TRBJ2-1,TRBV11-2,TRBD2,few,TGTGCCAGCAGCTTAGAAACTAGCGGGAGGAATGAGCAGTTCTTC,CASSLETSGRNEQFF
TRBJ2-1,TRBV13,TRBD2,many,TGTGCCAGCAGAGCGGGAGGGGTAGATGAGCAGTTCTTC,CASRAGGVDEQFF
TRBJ1-1,TRBV3-1,.,.,TGTGCCAGCAGCCTCCGGACAGCCCTGAACACTGAAGCTTTCTTT,CASSLRTALNTEAFF
TRBJ1-1,TRBV19,.,few,TGTGCCAGTAGTATGGGGGCAGGATTGAACACTGAAGCTTTCTTT,CASSMGAGLNTEAFF
TRBJ1-5,TRBV6-2/TRBV6-3,TRBD1,few,TGTGCCAGCAGTTACCCCTCGGACAGGGGTGAAAGCAATCAGCCCCAGCATTTT,CASSYPSDRGESNQPQHF
TRBJ1-2,TRBV10-3,.,.,TGTGCCACCCTCGGGACCGACACTAACTATGGCTACACCTTC,CATLGTDTNYGYTF
TRBJ2-7,TRBV7-9,.,few,TGTGCCAGCAGCTTAGCTTCGACCCGTTGGGACGAGCAGTACTTC,CASSLASTRWDEQYF
TRBJ2-3,TRBV7-8,TRBD2,few,TGTGCCAGCAGCTTACCTAGCGGGGACTCTAGCACAGATACGCAGTATTTT,CASSLPSGDSSTDTQYF
TRBJ2-3,TRBV7-8,.,few,TGTGCCAGCAGCACCGTCATCCCACCAGATACGCAGTATTTT,CASSTVIPPDTQYF
TRBJ2-1,TRBV7-9,TRBD2,.,TGTGCCAGCAGCACGACTAGCGGGGGGTTCAATGAGCAGTTCTTC,CASSTTSGGFNEQFF
TRBJ2-2,TRBV4-1,.,.,TGCGCCAGCAGCCAACCCCAGACTAGAAGGCGAGGAGAGCTGTTTTTT,CASSQPQTRRRGELFF
TRBJ2-7,TRBV29-1,.,.,TGCAGCGTTGCCCAAACCCCGGCGGGCCTCCTCGAGCAGTACTTC,CSVAQTPAGLLEQYF
TRBJ1-2,TRBV6-5,TRBD1,few,TGTGCCAGCAGTTACGGGCAGGGGGGCTATGGCTACACCTTC,CASSYGQGGYGYTF
TRBJ1-3,TRBV20-1,.,few,TGCAGTGCTAGCATTGCGGACAACCTCCAGCCCTCTGGAAACACCATATATTTT,CSASIADNLQPSGNTIYF
TRBJ2-3,TRBV9,TRBD2,.,TGTGCCAGCAGCCCCCAAGGAAGGCTAGCGGGGGAAACAGATACGCAGTATTTT,CASSPQGRLAGETDTQYF
TRBJ2-7,TRBV9,.,.,TGTGCCAGCAGCCCCCCCGGAGCGGAGGACGAGCAGTACTTC,CASSPPGAEDEQYF
TRBJ1-2,TRBV29-1,.,few,TGCAGCGTCCGAGGGGAGGATGGCTACACCTTC,CSVRGEDGYTF
TRBJ1-5,TRBV7-9,.,.,TGTGCCAGCAGCCCATCCGGTACCGTTCAGCCCCAGCATTTT,CASSPSGTVQPQHF
TRBJ1-1,TRBV6-5,.,.,TGTGCCAGCAGAACTCACAGGGTTTTGGGCGAAGCTTTCTTT,CASRTHRVLGEAFF
TRBJ2-7,TRBV4-1,.,few,TGCGCCAGCAGCCAAGATTCAGGGGCTAGCTACGAGCAGTACTTC,CASSQDSGASYEQYF
TRBJ2-3,TRBV4-1,.,.,TGCGCCAGCAGCCAAGTTGGACTTCATACGCAGTATTTT,CASSQVGLHTQYF
TRBJ2-2,TRBV11-2,TRBD2,.,TGTGCCAGCAGCTTAGAGAGCGGGAGTGTTTACACCGGGGAGCTGTTTTTT,CASSLESGSVYTGELFF
TRBJ2-2,TRBV6-4,TRBD2,few,TGTGCCAGCAGTGATGGCGGGGGAGCGAACACCGGGGAGCTGTTTTTT,CASSDGGGANTGELFF
TRBJ2-7,TRBV7-3,TRBD1,.,TGTGCCAGCAGCCCGGGGACAGGGTGGGAGCAGTACTTC,CASSPGTGWEQYF
TRBJ2-7,TRBV29-1,TRBD1,few,TGCAGCGTTGAAGATCCTGAGACAGGGGGCATTTACGAGCAGTACTTC,CSVEDPETGGIYEQYF
TRBJ1-5,TRBV27,.,.,TGTGCCAGCAGTTTCTATGGGGGCAATCAGCCCCAGCATTTT,CASSFYGGNQPQHF
TRBJ2-7,TRBV20-1,TRBD1,.,TGCAGTGCTGGGACCGGGACAGGGTACTACGAGCAGTACTTC,CSAGTGTGYYEQYF
TRBJ1-1,TRBV5-1,.,few,TGCGCCAGCAGCTTGGAAGACACACTTAACACTGAAGCTTTCTTT,CASSLEDTLNTEAFF
TRBJ2-7,TRBV18,.,.,TGTGCCAGCTCACCAAGGGCTGGCAGGACTACTCCCTACGAGCAGTACTTC,CASSPRAGRTTPYEQYF
TRBJ1-2,TRBV6-6,.,once,TGTGCCAGAACGTTGGGGGCTAACTATGGCTACACCTTC,CARTLGANYGYTF
TRBJ2-1,TRBV9,.,.,TGTGCCAGCAGCGTACTAGAATACAATGAGCAGTTCTTC,CASSVLEYNEQFF
TRBJ1-5,TRBV15,.,once,TGTGCCACCAGCAGAGATTCGGGCAGCAATCAGCCCCAGCATTTT,CATSRDSGSNQPQHF
TRBJ2-1,TRBV4-3,TRBD2,.,TGCGCCAGCAGCCAAGATCGGGGGCAGGGACTAGCGGCCAATGAGCAGTTCTTC,CASSQDRGQGLAANEQFF
TRBJ2-7,TRBV7-8,.,many,TGTGCCAGCAGCTTCGCTAGAGGGATCGACGAGCAGTACTTC,CASSFARGIDEQYF
TRBJ2-7,TRBV5-6,TRBD1,few,TGTGCCAGCAGCTCATCCGGGACAGGGGTCTACGAGCAGTACTTC,CASSSSGTGVYEQYF
TRBJ1-1,TRBV10-3,.,.,TGTGCCATCAGTGAGTCGGGGTATACAGCTGAAGCTTTCTTT,CAISESGYTAEAFF
TRBJ2-7,TRBV7-9,.,few,TGTGCCAGCAGCTTCTCGACAAGCTCCTACGAGCAGTACTTC,CASSFSTSSYEQYF
TRBJ1-6,TRBV5-1,.,.,TGCGCCAGCAGCTTCCACGGCCTTGGGGGTTCACCCCTCCACTTT,CASSFHGLGGSPLHF
TRBJ2-7,TRBV19,.,few,TGTGCCAGTAGTATGTCGGAATCCTACGAGCAGTACTTC,CASSMSESYEQYF
TRBJ1-6,TRBV25-1,.,few,TGTGCCAGCAGTGAGGGGACGGGATGGGCACCCCTCCACTTT,CASSEGTGWAPLHF
TRBJ1-3,TRBV3-1,TRBD1,few,TGTGCCAGCAGCCAAGTGACAGGGGGAAACACCATATATTTT,CASSQVTGGNTIYF
TRBJ2-5,TRBV6-5,TRBD1,.,TGTGCCAGCAGTTCTCAATTTGGACAGGGGAACCGGGAGACCCAGTACTTC,CASSSQFGQGNRETQYF
TRBJ1-2,TRBV7-9,TRBD1,.,TGTGCCAGCAGCTTCTCGGGACAGGGACACTATGGCTACACCTTC,CASSFSGQGHYGYTF
TRBJ1-1,TRBV24-1,.,.,TGTGCCACCAGTGATTTAGGGAACACTGAAGCTTTCTTT,CATSDLGNTEAFF
TRBJ1-1,TRBV11-2,.,.,TGTGCCAGCAGCTCCCGGCCCGGAGCGGGCACGGGGGCTTTCTTT,CASSSRPGAGTGAFF
TRBJ2-7,TRBV7-9,TRBD1,few,TGTGCCAGCAGCTGGACAGGGGACTACGAGCAGTACTTC,CASSWTGDYEQYF
TRBJ1-6,TRBV7-2,.,few,TGTGCCAGCAGCTTCCGGCAGGGGTCAGCTTCACCCCTCCACTTT,CASSFRQGSASPLHF
TRBJ2-7,TRBV5-1,TRBD2,.,TGCGCCAGCAGCTTGTCTGCTAGCGGGGGGATCTACGAGCAGTACTTC,CASSLSASGGIYEQYF